The present entry profiles one T cell receptor (beta chain) with its context. The sample is drawn from a study of blood T cell repertoires in COVID-19. Here immunoSEQ multiplex PCR was the method, and the copy in TCRdb shows in-frame clones only, minus some. The sample records approximately 300,000 clones, roughly 86% being singletons. CDR3 length equals 15 residues. Germline lookup yields CDR1 KGHDR and CDR2 SFDVKD. Trimming took 5 bases from V and 4 from J, leaving 11 bases between them. Sequences were obtained from peripheral blood. This rearrangement joins TRBV24-1 to TRBJ2-6, with TRBD1 as a possible D gene (5 bases). This clonotype originated in a woman aged 45-59 years with acute or convalescent COVID-19. This CDR3 reads CATSAWGAGANVLTF. CDR3 coding DNA: TGTGCCACCAGTGCATGGGGCGCAGGGGCCAACGTCCTGACTTTC.